This TCR beta chain is from a study of post-analysis software for immune sequencing data. Study-level background: Several disease courses (relapsing-remitting, secondary progressive and progressive-relapsing) of multiple sclerosis were included.

A note on this clonotype: Its cognate antigen is unknown.

Carried by the TCR beta cDNA libraries were unique molecular identifiers. TCRdb called the PCR reads again in MiXCR, with one record for every CDR3 protein. The sample holds around 700,000 distinct CDR3 sequences, 59% seen once. Whole-study findings and limits: Compared with controls, patients had more of five TRBV segments, including TRBV5-6, TRBV5-1 and TRBV20-1. Strong co-clustering by F measure was seen for same-batch samples.

CDR1 and CDR2 from the germline V gene are SQVTM and ANQGSEA. J was trimmed by 10 bases and V by 3 bases; bases with no gene match: 11. The CDR3 contains 14 residues. V usage is TRBV29-1 and J usage is TRBJ2-1, with 8 nucleotides matching TRBD2. The sequence was collected from a girl aged 2 to 10 with multiple sclerosis. What was sequenced was blood. CDR3 amino acids: CSVDTSGSAREQFF. CDR3 sequence (DNA): TGCAGCGTTGATACCAGCGGGAGCGCACGGGAGCAGTTCTTC.